This T cell receptor (beta chain) was identified during a study of blood T cells in healthy people across ages. Points on this clonotype: The antigen is not known.

A minimum of 6 micrograms of total RNA was extracted per sample. Study results and limitations: Investigators treated diversity estimates from one million T cells as underestimates.

Then a second PCR, running roughly 7 to 11 cycles, was carried out with a sample-barcoded 5' primer and a J-beta primer mix. TCRdb recomputed calls from the 5' RACE reads with MiXCR, one row per CDR3 protein. The sample holds 450,000 to 700,000 distinct CDR3 sequences, approximately 25% seen once. The V end was cut by 6 bases, the J end by 0 bases, with 15 bases between. The CDR3 spans 15 residues. The germline gives CDR1 MDHEN, CDR2 SYDVKM. The chain uses TRBV28 and TRBJ2-7; D may be TRBD1 (6 bases). The sequenced material came from blood. The receptor was isolated from a woman in her 70s in good health. CDR3 in amino acids: CASRISDRSSYEQYF. The CDR3 bases are TGTGCCAGCAGGATCTCGGACAGAAGCTCCTACGAGCAGTACTTC.